The clone carrying this TCR beta chain came up many times. Diagnoses were established using clinical symptoms, serum thyroxine and TRAb, thyroid ultrasound and orbital computed tomography. This sample holds PBMCs from 10 ml fresh peripheral blood. The source material, RNA transcripts, was used to amplify TCR beta CDR3 regions. Initially, a first-round RT-PCR of the TCR CDR3 employed the HTBI primer set. MiXCR was run by TCRdb on the multiplex PCR reads, yielding one entry per CDR3 protein. The sample holds 250,000 to 400,000 distinct CDR3 sequences, roughly 15% seen once. This sample is drawn from a study of T cells in Graves' hyperthyroidism and ophthalmopathy. Study summary: Specimen type is peripheral blood, collected at initial diagnosis prior to any treatment.

Sample: blood. The clonotype comes from a woman in her 40s with Graves' ophthalmopathy.

CDR3: CASSVYTGLSYEQYF. The CDR3 coding sequence is TGTGCCAGCAGTGTCTATACGGGTCTCTCCTACGAGCAGTACTTC. The chain couples TRBV27 to TRBJ2-7; D gene unclear. The CDR3 is 15 amino acids. Trimming took off 5 bases at V and 0 bases at J, with 14 bases between the two ends. CDR1 is MNHEY, CDR2 SMNVEV, per germline (reference sequence).